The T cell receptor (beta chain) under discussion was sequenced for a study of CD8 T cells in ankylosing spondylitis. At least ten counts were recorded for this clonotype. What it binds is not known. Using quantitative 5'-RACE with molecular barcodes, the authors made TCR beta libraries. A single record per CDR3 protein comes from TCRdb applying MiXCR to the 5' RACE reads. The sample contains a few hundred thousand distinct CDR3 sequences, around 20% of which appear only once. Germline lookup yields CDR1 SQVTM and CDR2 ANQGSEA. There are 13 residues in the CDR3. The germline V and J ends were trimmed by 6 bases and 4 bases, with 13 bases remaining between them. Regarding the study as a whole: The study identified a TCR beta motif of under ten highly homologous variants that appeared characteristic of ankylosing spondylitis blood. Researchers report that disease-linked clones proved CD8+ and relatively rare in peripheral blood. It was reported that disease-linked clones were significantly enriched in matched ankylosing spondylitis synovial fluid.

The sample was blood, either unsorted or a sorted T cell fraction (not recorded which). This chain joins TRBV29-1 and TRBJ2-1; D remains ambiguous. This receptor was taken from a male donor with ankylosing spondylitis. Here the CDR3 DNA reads TGCAGCGTATCCTCGGGTGAATACAATGAGCAGTTCTTC. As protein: CSVSSGEYNEQFF.